This T cell receptor beta chain appears in the sequencing data of a study of CD8 T cells in Susac syndrome. The CDR3 is 15 amino acids. Germline-derived CDR1 and CDR2 are MNHNS and SASEGT. The V gene end was trimmed by 1 base and the J gene end by 0 bases; junction bases not matched to a gene: 2. Sequencing of TCR beta, carried out with a high-throughput approach, was applied to CD8+ and CD4+ T cells from the blood. The RNA, about 0.45 to 1 ug, was put through reverse transcription using random hexamers. TCRdb processed the immunoSEQ multiplex PCR reads anew with MiXCR; each CDR3 protein has one entry. The sample has 400,000 or so distinct CDR3 sequences, around 85% seen once.

This clonotype originated in a human donor with multiple sclerosis. The rearrangement links TRBV6-1 to TRBJ2-7, with 8 positions matching TRBD1. Sequenced sample: CD8+ T cells from PBMCs. CDR3 nucleotides: TGTGCCAGCAGTGAAGGGACAGGGCCCTCCTACGAGCAGTACTTC. It translates to CASSEGTGPSYEQYF.